This T cell receptor beta chain was sequenced during a study of T cell repertoires in cytomegalovirus infection. Across the study: Newly reported HLA-C-restricted and thoroughly characterized HLA-B-restricted CMV epitopes were employed. Shared public TCR beta signatures pointed to both CMV infection and a matching HLA type.

With respect to this clonotype: Its antigen is still unknown.

The study's findings and limits: Using cumulative public TCR beta family frequency, the authors identified those who carried CMV together with the relevant HLA.

The CDR3 consists of 14 residues. Germline CDR1 LNHDA, CDR2 SQIVND (reference sequence). Trimming pared 6 bases from V and 4 bases from J, leaving 12 bases between. From the reads, TCRdb called clonotypes with MiXCR, one entry per CDR3 protein. The table shows roughly 730,000 distinct CDR3 sequences, with around 30% occurring only once. The sample in question was cultured PBMCs, obtained from culture after CMV antigen stimulation. The chain couples TRBV19 to TRBJ2-2, with D perhaps given as TRBD1 or TRBD2 (5 bases each). The TCR sequence derives from a human donor in good health (CMV status not recorded). Some clones in this sample may be carry-over from other donors' samples. The chain's CDR3 is CASRVPGPTGELFF. The CDR3 nucleotides read TGTGCCAGTAGGGTCCCGGGACCCACCGGGGAGCTGTTTTTT.